This TCR beta chain is drawn from a study of OX40 agonist ivuxolimab in advanced cancers. Assay used: immunoSEQ multiplex PCR; TCRdb lists only in-frame clones, some missing. The sample contains 77,000 or so clones, around nine tenths of which appear only once. Germline CDR1 LGHNA, CDR2 YNFKEQ. This CDR3 has 15 residues. With V trimmed by 6 bases and J by 8 bases, 9 bases remained unmatched. The sequenced sample was CD4+ or CD8+ T cells sorted from blood, obtained in a trial of the OX40 agonist ivuxolimab. This sequence joins TRBV4-2 and TRBJ2-3; 12 bases are a match to TRBD2. This receptor was identified in an adult with an advanced solid tumor such as melanoma, head and neck, liver or kidney cancer. As DNA, the CDR3 is TGTGCCAGCAGGTCATTGACTAGCGGGAGAGGTACGCAGTATTTT. It encodes CASRSLTSGRGTQYF.